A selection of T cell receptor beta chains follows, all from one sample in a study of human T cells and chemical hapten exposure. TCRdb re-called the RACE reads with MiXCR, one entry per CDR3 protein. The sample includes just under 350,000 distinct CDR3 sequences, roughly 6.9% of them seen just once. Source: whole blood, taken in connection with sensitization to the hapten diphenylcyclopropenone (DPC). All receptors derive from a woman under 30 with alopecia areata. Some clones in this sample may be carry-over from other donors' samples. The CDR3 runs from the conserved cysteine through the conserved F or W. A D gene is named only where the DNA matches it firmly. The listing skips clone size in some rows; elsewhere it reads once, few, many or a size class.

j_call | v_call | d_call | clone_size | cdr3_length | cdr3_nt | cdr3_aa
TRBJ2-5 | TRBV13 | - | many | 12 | TGTGCCAGCAGCCCGGTAGGCGAGACCCAGTACTTC | CASSPVGETQYF
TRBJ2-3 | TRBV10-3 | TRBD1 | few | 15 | TGTGCCATCAGTCCGGGACAGGGGAGTCGAGATACGCAGTATTTT | CAISPGQGSRDTQYF
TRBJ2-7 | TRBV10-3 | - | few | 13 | TGTGCCATCAGTGAGATACAGTACTACGAGCAGTACTTC | CAISEIQYYEQYF
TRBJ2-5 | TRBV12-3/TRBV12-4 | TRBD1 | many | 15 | TGTGCCAGCAGTTTCGGTACAGGGGTCGGGAAGACCCAGTACTTC | CASSFGTGVGKTQYF
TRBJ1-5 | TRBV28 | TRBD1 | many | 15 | TGTGCCAGCACCTACCGGGGACAGGGGAATCAGCCCCAGCATTTT | CASTYRGQGNQPQHF
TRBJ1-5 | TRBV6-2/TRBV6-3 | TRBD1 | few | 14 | TGTGCCAGCAGTTATAAGGGGGCGAATCAGCCCCAGCATTTT | CASSYKGANQPQHF
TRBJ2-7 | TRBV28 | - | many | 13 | TGTGCCAGTACCGGGACTCCTGAATACGAGCAGTACTTC | CASTGTPEYEQYF
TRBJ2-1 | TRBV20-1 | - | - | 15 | TGCAGTGCTAGAGATAGAACGGGGGTATACAATGAGCAGTTCTTC | CSARDRTGVYNEQFF
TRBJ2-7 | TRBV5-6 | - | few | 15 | TGTGCCAGCAGCCGGGGGACAGAACAATTCAGAGAGCAGTACTTC | CASSRGTEQFREQYF
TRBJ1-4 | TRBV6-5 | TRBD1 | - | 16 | TGTGCCAGCAGTGCCTTCACCGGGACAGGAGGCGAAAAACTGTTTTTT | CASSAFTGTGGEKLFF
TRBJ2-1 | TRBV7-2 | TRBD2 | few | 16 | TGTGCCAGCAGCTTCGGAGGACTAGCGGGGGCCAATGAGCAGTTCTTC | CASSFGGLAGANEQFF
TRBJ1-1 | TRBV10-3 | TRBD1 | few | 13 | TGTGCCATCAGTGGAGACAGGGGGACTGAAGCTTTCTTT | CAISGDRGTEAFF
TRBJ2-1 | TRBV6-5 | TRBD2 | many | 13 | TGTGCCACCCGCGGGGGGCCCTACAATGAGCAGTTCTTC | CATRGGPYNEQFF
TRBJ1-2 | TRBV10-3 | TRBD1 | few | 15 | TGTGCCATCCTGGAGGGGGACAGGGACTCCTATGGCTACACCTTC | CAILEGDRDSYGYTF
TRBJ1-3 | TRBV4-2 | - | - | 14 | TGTGCCAGCAGCCAAGATACAGGGGGAAACACCATATATTTT | CASSQDTGGNTIYF
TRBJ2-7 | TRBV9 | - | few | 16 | TGTGCCAGCAGCTACCAGAAGGGACTGGAACCCTACGAGCAGTACTTC | CASSYQKGLEPYEQYF
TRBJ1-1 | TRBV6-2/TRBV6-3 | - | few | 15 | TGTGCCAGCAGTTACTCGACGCAGCTGAACACTGAAGCTTTCTTT | CASSYSTQLNTEAFF
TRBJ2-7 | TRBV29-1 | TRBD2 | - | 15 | TGCAGCGTTGAAGAGGTAGCGGGGGGCCAGTACGAGCAGTACTTC | CSVEEVAGGQYEQYF
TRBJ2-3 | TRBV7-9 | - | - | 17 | TGTGCCAGCAACCTTGCCTCGTCGGGCCAAAGCACAGATACGCAGTATTTT | CASNLASSGQSTDTQYF
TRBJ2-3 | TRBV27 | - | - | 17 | TGTGCCAGCAGTTCATATCTGGGCCCCAAATTTACAGATACGCAGTATTTT | CASSSYLGPKFTDTQYF
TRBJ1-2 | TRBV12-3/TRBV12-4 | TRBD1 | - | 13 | TGTGCCAGCAGTATGACAGGGAACTATGGCTACACCTTC | CASSMTGNYGYTF
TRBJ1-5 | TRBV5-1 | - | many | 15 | TGCGCCAGCAGCTTGGCCGGGGCAGAGAATCAGCCCCAGCATTTT | CASSLAGAENQPQHF
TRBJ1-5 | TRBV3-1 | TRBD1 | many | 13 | TGTGCCAGCTCGGACAGGGGTGAACAGCCCCAGCATTTT | CASSDRGEQPQHF
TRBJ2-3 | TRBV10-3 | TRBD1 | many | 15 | TGTGCCATCAGCCAGGGGACAGGGGACACAGATACGCAGTATTTT | CAISQGTGDTDTQYF
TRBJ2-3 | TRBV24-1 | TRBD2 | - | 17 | TGTGCCACCAGTGATGGGGGACTAGCGAGTGGCACAGATACGCAGTATTTT | CATSDGGLASGTDTQYF
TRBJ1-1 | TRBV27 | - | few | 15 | TGTGCCAGCAGTTTATTAGCAGGGCGGATCACTGAAGCTTTCTTT | CASSLLAGRITEAFF
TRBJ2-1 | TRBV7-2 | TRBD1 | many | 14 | TGTGCCAGCAGCTCGCCGGGACAGCACAATGAGCAGTTCTTC | CASSSPGQHNEQFF
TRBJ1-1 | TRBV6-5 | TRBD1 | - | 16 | TGTGCCAGCAGTTACCACCCACAGGGGTCGGGCACTGAAGCTTTCTTT | CASSYHPQGSGTEAFF
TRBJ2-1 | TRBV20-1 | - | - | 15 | TGCAGTGCTAGCAAGGGGGGTAAAACCTACAATGAGCGGTTCTTC | CSASKGGKTYNERFF
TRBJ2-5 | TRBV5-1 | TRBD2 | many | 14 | TGCGCCAGCAGCTTGGGACTAGCGCGAGAGACCCAGTACTTC | CASSLGLARETQYF
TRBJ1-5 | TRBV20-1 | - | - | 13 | TGCAGTGCTAGTCTGGTGAGCAATCAGCCCCAGCATTTT | CSASLVSNQPQHF
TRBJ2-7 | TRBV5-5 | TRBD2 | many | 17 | TGTGCCAGCAGCTTCGGACTAGCGGGGGGCTCCTCCTACGAGCAGTACTTC | CASSFGLAGGSSYEQYF
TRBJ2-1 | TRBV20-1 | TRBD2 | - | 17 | TGCAGTGCTAGAGTACAGGGACTAGCGGGGGGGCCTAATGAGCAGTTCTTC | CSARVQGLAGGPNEQFF
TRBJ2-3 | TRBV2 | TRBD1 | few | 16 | TGTGCCAGCAGTAAAAGGGACAGGGGTTTGGCAGATACGCAGTATTTT | CASSKRDRGLADTQYF
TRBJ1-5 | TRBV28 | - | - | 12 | TGTGCCAGCAGTCTAGGGGACCGTTCGGAGCATTTT | CASSLGDRSEHF
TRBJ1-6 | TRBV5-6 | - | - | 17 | TGTGCCAGCAGCTCCATTGGGATCGGGGTGAAGGTTTCACCCCTCCACTTT | CASSSIGIGVKVSPLHF
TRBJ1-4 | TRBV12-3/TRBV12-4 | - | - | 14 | TGTGCCAGCAGTTTAGCCAGGCTGGGTGAAAAACTGTTTTTT | CASSLARLGEKLFF
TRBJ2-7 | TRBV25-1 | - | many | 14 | TGTGCCAGCGTATCGACAACAGGTACCTACGAGCAGTACTTC | CASVSTTGTYEQYF
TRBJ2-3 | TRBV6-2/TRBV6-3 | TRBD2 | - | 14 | TGTGCCAGCAAGTTGGCGGGGGGGACAGATACGCAGTATTTT | CASKLAGGTDTQYF
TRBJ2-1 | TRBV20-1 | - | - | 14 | TGCAGTGCAGAACGGGTCTCGGAACACAATGAGCAGTTCTTC | CSAERVSEHNEQFF
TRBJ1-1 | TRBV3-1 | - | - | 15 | TGTGCCAGCAGTCCAGGGAGGCCTGCGGGCACTGAAGCTTTCTTT | CASSPGRPAGTEAFF
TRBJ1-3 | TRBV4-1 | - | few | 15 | TGCGCCAGCAGCCAATATGTGGTACCAGGAAACACCATATATTTT | CASSQYVVPGNTIYF
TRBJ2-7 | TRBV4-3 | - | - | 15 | TGCGCCAGCAGCCAAGTTTGGAGGCAGGGCTACGAGCAGTACTTC | CASSQVWRQGYEQYF
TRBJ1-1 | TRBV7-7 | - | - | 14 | TGTGCTAGCAGCTTCGAGAACCTTGGCACTGAAGCTTTCTTT | CASSFENLGTEAFF
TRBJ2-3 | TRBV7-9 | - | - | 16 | TGTGCCAGCAGCCCCGATCGGGGGAGGCGAACAGATACGCAGTATTTT | CASSPDRGRRTDTQYF
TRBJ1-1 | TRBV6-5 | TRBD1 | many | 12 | TGTGCCAGTACAGGGGGGGACACTGAAGCTTTCTTT | CASTGGDTEAFF